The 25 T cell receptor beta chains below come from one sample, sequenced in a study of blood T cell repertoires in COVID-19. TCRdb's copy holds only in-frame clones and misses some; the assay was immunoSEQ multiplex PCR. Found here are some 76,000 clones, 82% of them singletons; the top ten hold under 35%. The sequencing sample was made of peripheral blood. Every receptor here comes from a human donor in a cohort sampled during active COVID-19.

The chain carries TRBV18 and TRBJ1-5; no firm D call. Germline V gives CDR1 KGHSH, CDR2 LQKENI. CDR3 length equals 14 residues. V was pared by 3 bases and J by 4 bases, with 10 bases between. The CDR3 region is CASSPSAGNQPQHF. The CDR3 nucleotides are TGTGCCAGCTCACCGTCGGCGGGGAATCAGCCCCAGCATTTT.

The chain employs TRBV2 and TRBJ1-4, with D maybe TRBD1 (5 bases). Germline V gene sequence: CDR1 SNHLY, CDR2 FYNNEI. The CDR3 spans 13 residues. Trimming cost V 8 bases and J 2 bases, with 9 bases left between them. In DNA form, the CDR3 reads TGTGCCAGCGCAGGGTCCACTAATGAAAAACTGTTTTTT. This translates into CASAGSTNEKLFF.

CDR3 coding DNA: TGCGCCAGCAGTACAGGGGTGAATCAAGAGACCCAGTACTTC. It specifies CASSTGVNQETQYF. The chain combines TRBV5-1 with TRBJ2-5, with TRBD1 matching 7 bases. V was clipped by 5 bases and J by 2 bases; unmatched bases: 6. The CDR3 consists of 14 residues. Germline assignment: CDR1 SGHRS and CDR2 YFSETQ.

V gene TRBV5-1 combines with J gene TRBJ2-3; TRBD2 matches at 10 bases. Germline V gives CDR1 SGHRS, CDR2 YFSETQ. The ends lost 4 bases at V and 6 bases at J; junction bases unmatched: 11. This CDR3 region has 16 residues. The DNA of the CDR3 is TGCGCCAGCAGCCCGGGGAGCGGGGGGGCGTTGGATACGCAGTATTTT. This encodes CASSPGSGGALDTQYF.

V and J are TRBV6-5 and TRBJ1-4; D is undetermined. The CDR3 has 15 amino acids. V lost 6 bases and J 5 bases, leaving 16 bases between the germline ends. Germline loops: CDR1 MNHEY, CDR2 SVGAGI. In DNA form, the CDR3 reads TGTGCCAGCAGGGGCAATGGGCTAAGGAATGAAAAACTGTTTTTT. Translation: CASRGNGLRNEKLFF.

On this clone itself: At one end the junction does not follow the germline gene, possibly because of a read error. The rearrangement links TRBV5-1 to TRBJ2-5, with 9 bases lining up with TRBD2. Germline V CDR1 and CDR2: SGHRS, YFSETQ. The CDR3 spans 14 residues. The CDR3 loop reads CASSPPSGGTHPDF. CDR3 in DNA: TGCGCCAGCAGCCCCCCCAGCGGGGGGACCCACCCGGACTTC.

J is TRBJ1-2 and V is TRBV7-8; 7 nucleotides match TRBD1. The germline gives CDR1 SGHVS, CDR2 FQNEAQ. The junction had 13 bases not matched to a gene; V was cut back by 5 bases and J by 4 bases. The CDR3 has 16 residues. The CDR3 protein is CASSPETGAPLYGYTF. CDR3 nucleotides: TGTGCCAGCAGCCCCGAAACAGGGGCACCCCTCTATGGCTACACCTTC.

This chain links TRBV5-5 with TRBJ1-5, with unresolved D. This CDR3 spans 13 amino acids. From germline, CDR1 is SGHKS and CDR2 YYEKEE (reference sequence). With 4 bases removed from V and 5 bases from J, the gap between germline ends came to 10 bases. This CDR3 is CASSRSPYQPQHF. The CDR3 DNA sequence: TGTGCCAGCAGCCGGAGTCCCTATCAGCCCCAGCATTTT.

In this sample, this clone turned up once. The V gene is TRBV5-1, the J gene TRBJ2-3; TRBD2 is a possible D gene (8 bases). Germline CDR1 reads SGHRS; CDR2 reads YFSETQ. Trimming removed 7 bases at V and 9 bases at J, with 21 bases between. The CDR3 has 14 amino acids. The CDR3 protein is CASSILADRRTQYF. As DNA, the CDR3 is TGCGCCAGCTCAATACTAGCGGACAGGAGAACGCAGTATTTT.

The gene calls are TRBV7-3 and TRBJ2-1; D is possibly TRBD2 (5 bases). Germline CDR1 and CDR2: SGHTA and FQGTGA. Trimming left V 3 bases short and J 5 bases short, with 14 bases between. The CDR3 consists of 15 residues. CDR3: CASSFGRPGDNEQFF. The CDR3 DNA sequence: TGTGCCAGCAGCTTCGGGCGTCCCGGGGACAATGAGCAGTTCTTC.

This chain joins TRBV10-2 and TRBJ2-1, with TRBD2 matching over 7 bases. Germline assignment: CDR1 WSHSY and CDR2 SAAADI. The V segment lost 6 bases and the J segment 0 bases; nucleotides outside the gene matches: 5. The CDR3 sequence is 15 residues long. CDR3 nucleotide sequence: TGCGCCAGCAGCCTTACTAGCGACTCCTACAATGAGCAGTTCTTC. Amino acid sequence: CASSLTSDSYNEQFF.

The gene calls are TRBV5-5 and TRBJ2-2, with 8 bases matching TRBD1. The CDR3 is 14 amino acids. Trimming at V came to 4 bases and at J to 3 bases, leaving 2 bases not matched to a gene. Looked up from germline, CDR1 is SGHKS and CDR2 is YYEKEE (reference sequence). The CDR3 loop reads CASSRTGYTGELFF. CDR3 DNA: TGTGCCAGCAGCAGGACAGGGTACACCGGGGAGCTGTTTTTT.

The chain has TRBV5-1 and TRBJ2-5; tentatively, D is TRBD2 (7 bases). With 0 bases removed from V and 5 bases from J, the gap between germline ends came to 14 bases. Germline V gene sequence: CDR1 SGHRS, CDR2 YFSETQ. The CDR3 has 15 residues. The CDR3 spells CASSLGGGWMETQYF. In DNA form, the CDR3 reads TGCGCCAGCAGCTTGGGCGGGGGCTGGATGGAGACCCAGTACTTC.

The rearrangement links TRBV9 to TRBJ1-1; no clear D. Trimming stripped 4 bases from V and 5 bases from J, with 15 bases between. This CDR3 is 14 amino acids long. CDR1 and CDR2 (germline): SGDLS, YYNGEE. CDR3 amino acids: CASSPFGRGTEAFF. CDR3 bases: TGTGCCAGCAGCCCGTTCGGGCGGGGAACTGAAGCTTTCTTT.

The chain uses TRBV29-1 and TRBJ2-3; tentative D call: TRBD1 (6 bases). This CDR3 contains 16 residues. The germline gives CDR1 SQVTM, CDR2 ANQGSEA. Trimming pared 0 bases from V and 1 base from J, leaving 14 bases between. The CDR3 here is CSVEDPPGARTDTQYF. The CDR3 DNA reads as TGCAGCGTTGAAGACCCCCCAGGGGCCCGCACAGATACGCAGTATTTT.

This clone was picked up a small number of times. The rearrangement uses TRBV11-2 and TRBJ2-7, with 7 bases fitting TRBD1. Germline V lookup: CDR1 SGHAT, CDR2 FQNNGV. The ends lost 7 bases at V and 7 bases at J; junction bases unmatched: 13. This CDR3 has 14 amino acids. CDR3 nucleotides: TGTGCCAGCACCCTAGACAGGGCCACTCTGGAGCAGTACTTC. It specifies CASTLDRATLEQYF. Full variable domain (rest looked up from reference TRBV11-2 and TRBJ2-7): EAGVAQSPRYKIIEKRQSVAFWCNPISGHATLYWYQQILGQGPKLLIQFQNNGVVDDSQLPKDRFSAERLKGVDSTLKIQPAKLEDSAVYLCASTLDRATLEQYFGPGTRLTVT.

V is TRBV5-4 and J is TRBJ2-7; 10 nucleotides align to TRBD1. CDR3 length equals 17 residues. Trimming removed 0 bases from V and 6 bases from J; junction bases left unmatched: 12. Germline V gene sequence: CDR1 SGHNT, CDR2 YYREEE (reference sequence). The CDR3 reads CASSLEAGGTGVREQYF. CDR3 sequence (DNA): TGTGCCAGCAGCTTGGAGGCCGGAGGGACAGGGGTTCGCGAGCAGTACTTC.

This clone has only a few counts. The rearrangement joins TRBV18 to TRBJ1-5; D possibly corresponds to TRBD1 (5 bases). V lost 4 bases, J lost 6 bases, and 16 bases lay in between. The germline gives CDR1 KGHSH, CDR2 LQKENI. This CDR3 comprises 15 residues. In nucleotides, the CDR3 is TGTGCCAGCTCACAAACGAACACGGGGGGTCAGCCCCAGCATTTT. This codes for CASSQTNTGGQPQHF.

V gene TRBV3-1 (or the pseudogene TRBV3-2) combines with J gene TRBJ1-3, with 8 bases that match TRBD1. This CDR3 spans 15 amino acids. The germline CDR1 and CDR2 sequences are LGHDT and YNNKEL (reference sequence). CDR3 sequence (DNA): TGTGGCACCCCCAGGGGGCGAACCTCTGGAAACACCATATATTTT. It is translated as CGTPRGRTSGNTIYF.

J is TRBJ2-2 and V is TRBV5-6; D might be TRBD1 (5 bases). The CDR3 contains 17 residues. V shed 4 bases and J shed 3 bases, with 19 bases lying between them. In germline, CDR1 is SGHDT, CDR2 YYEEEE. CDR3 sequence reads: CASSPTLGPRDTGELFF. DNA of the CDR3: TGTGCCAGCAGCCCAACCTTGGGGCCTCGGGACACCGGGGAGCTGTTTTTT.

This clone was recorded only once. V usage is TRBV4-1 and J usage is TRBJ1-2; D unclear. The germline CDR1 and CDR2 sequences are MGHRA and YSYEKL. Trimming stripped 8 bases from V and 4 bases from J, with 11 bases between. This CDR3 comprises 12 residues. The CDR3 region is CASFRPGYGYTF. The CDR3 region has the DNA TGCGCCAGCTTCCGGCCAGGCTATGGCTACACCTTC.

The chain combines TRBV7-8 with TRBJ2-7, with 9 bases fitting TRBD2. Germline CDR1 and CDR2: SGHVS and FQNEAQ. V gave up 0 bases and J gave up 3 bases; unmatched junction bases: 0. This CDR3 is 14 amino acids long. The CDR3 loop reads CASSLARGGYEQYF. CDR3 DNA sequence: TGTGCCAGCAGCTTAGCGCGGGGGGGCTACGAGCAGTACTTC.

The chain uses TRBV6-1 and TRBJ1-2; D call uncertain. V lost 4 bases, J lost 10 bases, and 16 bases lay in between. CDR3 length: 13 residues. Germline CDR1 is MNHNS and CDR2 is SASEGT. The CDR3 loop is CASSAGRMVDYTF. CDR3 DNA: TGTGCCAGCAGTGCGGGGAGGATGGTCGACTACACCTTC.

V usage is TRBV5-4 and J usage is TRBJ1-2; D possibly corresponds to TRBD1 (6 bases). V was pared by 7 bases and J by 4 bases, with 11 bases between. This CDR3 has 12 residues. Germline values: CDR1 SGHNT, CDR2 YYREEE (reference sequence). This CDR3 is CASQQGSYGYTF. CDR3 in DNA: TGTGCCAGCCAGCAGGGGTCCTATGGCTACACCTTC. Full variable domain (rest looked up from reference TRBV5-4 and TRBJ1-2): ETGVTQSPTHLIKTRGQQVTLRCSSQSGHNTVSWYQQALGQGPQFIFQYYREEENGRGNFPPRFSGLQFPNYSSELNVNALELDDSALYLCASQQGSYGYTFGSGTRLTVV.

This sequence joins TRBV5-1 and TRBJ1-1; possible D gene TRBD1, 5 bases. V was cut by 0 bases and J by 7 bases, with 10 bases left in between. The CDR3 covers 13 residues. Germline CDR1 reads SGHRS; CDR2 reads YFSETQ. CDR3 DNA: TGCGCCAGCAGCTTGGACAGGCGGAGTGAAGCTTTCTTT. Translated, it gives CASSLDRRSEAFF.